The clone carrying this T cell receptor beta chain was counted between two and nine times. The data derive from a study of T-cell reconstitution after alpha-beta-depleted transplantation in children. CDR3 length: 13 residues. CDR1 is SGDLS, CDR2 YYNGEE, per germline. Trimming shortened V by 0 bases and J by 9 bases, and 13 bases separated the two germline ends. During its preparation, the TCRbeta library received unique molecular identifiers. TCRdb reanalysed the PCR reads using MiXCR and keeps one entry per CDR3 protein. The data contain approximately 510,000 distinct CDR3 sequences, 18% of them singletons.

The sample was PBMCs from the stem cell graft donor, taken from the stem cell graft. The chain uses TRBV9 and TRBJ2-7; D is perhaps TRBD1 (5 bases). The clonotype was recovered from a human donor who donated a stem cell graft to a child with acute lymphoblastic leukemia. CDR3 amino acids: CASSVGTGSGQYF. For the CDR3, the DNA is TGTGCCAGCAGCGTAGGAACAGGTTCGGGGCAGTACTTC.